This T cell receptor (beta chain) derives from a study of T cells in Graves' hyperthyroidism and ophthalmopathy. Study-wide points: It was a median about 6.5 months before onset that the model predicted ophthalmopathy. Most clonotypes expanded in thyroid above 0.001 were likewise present in blood.

This clonotype has ten or more counts. As yet, its antigen is unknown. Amplification of TCR beta CDR3 regions was performed using RNA transcripts as template. Carried out on the TCR CDR3, a first-round RT-PCR used the HTBI primer set. TCRdb independently ran MiXCR on the multiplex PCR reads; one entry per CDR3 protein. The sample yields about 290,000 distinct CDR3 sequences, about an eighth seen once. These patients, aged 18 to 65, had recently diagnosed hyperthyroidism lasting under 2 months. CDR1 is MNHNS, CDR2 SASEGT, per germline. After removal of 5 bases from V and 5 bases from J, the junction contained 7 bases not matched to a gene. The CDR3 has 15 amino acids.

This receptor was taken from a woman aged 25 to 39 with Graves' hyperthyroidism that later progressed to Graves' ophthalmopathy. This chain uses TRBV6-1 with TRBJ1-2; TRBD1 matches at 11 bases. Sequenced: blood. CDR3 nucleotides: TGTGCCAGCAGTCAGGACAGGGGGCAACGGTATGGCTACACCTTC. Its translation: CASSQDRGQRYGYTF.